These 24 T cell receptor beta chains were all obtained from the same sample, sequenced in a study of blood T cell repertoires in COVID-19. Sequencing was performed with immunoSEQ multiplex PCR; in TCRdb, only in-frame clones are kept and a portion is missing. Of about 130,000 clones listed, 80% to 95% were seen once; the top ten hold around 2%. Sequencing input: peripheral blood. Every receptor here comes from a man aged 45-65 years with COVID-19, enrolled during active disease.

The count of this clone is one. As DNA, the CDR3 is TGTGCCAGTAGTATAACGACTAGCGGGATAAATACCGGGGAGCTGTTTTTT. This sequence encodes CASSITTSGINTGELFF. The chain combines TRBV19 with TRBJ2-2; TRBD2 agrees at 11 bases. The CDR3 covers 17 residues. CDR1 and CDR2 from the germline V gene are LNHDA and SQIVND (reference sequence). J lost 5 bases, V lost 2 bases, and 7 bases had no gene match.

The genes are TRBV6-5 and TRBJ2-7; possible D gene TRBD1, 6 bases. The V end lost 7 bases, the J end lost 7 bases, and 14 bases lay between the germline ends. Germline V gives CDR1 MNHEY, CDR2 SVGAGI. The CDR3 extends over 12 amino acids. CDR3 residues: CASNRERGEQYF. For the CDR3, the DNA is TGTGCCAGCAACAGGGAAAGGGGGGAGCAGTACTTC.

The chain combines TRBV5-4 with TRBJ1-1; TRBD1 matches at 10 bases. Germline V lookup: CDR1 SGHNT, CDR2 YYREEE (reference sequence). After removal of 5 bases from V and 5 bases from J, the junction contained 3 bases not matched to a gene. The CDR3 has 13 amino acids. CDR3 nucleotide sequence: TGTGCCAGCAGTTCGGGACAGGGGACTGAAGCTTTCTTT. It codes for CASSSGQGTEAFF.

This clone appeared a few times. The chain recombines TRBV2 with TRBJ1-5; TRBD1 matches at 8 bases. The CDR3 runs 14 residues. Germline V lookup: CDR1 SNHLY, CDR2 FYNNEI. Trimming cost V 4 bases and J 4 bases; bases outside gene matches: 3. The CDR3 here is CASSATGVNQPQHF. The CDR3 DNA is TGTGCCAGCAGTGCGACAGGGGTAAATCAGCCCCAGCATTTT.

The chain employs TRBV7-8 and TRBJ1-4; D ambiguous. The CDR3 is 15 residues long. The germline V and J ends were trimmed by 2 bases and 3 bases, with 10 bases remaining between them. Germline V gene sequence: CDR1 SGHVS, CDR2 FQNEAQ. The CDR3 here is CASSLLAQSNEKLFF. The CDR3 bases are TGTGCCAGCAGCTTACTGGCACAGTCTAATGAAAAACTGTTTTTT. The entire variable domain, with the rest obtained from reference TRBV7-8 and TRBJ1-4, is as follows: GAGVSQSPRYKVAKRGQDVALRCDPISGHVSLFWYQQALGQGPEFLTYFQNEAQLDKSGLPSDRFFAERPEGSVSTLKIQRTQQEDSAVYLCASSLLAQSNEKLFFGSGTQLSVL.

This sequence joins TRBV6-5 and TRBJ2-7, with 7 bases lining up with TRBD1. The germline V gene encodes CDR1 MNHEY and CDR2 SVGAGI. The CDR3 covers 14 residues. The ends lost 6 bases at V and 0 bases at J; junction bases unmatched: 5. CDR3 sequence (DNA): TGTGCCAGCAGAAAAGGACAGGTCTCCTACGAGCAGTACTTC. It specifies CASRKGQVSYEQYF.

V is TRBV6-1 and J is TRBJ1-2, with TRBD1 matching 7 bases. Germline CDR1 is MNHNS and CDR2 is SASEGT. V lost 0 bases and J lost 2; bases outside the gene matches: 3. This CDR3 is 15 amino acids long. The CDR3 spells CASSEAGTANYGYTF. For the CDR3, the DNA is TGTGCCAGCAGTGAAGCGGGGACAGCCAACTATGGCTACACCTTC.

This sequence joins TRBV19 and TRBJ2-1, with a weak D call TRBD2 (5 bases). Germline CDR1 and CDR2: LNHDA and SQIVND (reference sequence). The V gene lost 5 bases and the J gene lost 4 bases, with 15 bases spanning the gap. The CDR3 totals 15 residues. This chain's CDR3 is CASSGSGMVYNEQFF. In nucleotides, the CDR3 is TGTGCCAGTAGTGGTTCCGGGATGGTTTACAATGAGCAGTTCTTC.

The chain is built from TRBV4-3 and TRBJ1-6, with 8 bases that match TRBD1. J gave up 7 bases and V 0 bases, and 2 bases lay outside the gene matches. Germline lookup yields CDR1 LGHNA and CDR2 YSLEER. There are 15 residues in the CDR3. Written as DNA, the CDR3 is TGCGCCAGCAGCCAAGATACAGGGGGAAATTCACCCCTCCACTTT. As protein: CASSQDTGGNSPLHF.

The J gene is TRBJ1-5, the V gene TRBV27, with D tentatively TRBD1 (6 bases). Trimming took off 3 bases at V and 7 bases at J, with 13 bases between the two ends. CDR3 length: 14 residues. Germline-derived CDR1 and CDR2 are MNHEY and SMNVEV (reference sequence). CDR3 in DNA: TGTGCCAGCAGTTTGTGGGGGCGCGAGCAGCCCCAGCATTTT. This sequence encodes CASSLWGREQPQHF.

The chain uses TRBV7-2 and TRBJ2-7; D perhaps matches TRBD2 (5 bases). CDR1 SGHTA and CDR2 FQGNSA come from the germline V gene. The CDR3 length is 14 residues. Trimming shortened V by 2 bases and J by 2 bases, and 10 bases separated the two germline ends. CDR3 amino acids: CASSLLAGTYEQYF. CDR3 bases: TGTGCCAGCAGCTTACTAGCCGGAACCTACGAGCAGTACTTC.

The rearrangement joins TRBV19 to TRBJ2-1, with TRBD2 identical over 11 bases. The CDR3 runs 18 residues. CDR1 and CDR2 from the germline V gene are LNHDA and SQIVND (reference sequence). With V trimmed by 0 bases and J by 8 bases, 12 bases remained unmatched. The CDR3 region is CASSIDSPTSGSRDEQFF. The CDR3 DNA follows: TGTGCCAGTAGTATAGACAGCCCCACTAGCGGGAGTAGGGATGAGCAGTTCTTC.

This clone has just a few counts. CDR3 in amino acids: CASSDPPGQATSQPQHF. CDR3 bases: TGTGCCAGCAGCGATCCCCCGGGACAGGCTACAAGCCAGCCCCAGCATTTT. The rearrangement uses TRBV2 and TRBJ1-5; TRBD1 aligns across 8 bases. V was pared by 6 bases and J by 7 bases, with 17 bases of the junction left unmatched. The CDR3 covers 17 residues. Germline loops: CDR1 SNHLY, CDR2 FYNNEI.

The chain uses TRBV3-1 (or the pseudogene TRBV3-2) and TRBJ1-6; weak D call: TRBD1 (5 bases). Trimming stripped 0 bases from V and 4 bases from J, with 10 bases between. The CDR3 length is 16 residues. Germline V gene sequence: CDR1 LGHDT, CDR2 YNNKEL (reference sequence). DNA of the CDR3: TGTGCCAGCAGCCAAGATTTAGGACAATATAATTCACCCCTCCACTTT. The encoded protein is CASSQDLGQYNSPLHF.

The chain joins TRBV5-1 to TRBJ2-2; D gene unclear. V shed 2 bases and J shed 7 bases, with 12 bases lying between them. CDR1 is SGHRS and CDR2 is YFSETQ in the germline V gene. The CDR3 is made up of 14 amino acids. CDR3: CASSFNIGHGELFF. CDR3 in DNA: TGCGCCAGCAGCTTTAATATCGGTCACGGGGAGCTGTTTTTT.

In nucleotides, the CDR3 is TGTGCCAGCAGCCCCGCGGCTAGTTACGGTAGCACAGATACGCAGTATTTT. Its protein is CASSPAASYGSTDTQYF. The chain joins TRBV14 to TRBJ2-3; D gene ambiguous. Per germline, CDR1 SGHDN and CDR2 FVKESK. Trimming pared 4 bases from V and 0 bases from J, leaving 17 bases between. The CDR3 totals 17 residues.

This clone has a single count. The CDR3: CASSWRGTGELFF. Written as DNA, the CDR3 is TGTGCCAGCAGCTGGAGGGGTACCGGGGAGCTGTTTTTT. V usage is TRBV5-4 and J usage is TRBJ2-2; D is possibly TRBD2 (6 bases). CDR1 and CDR2 (germline): SGHNT, YYREEE (reference sequence). V was cut by 3 bases and J by 5 bases, with 8 bases left in between. The CDR3 totals 13 residues.

The CDR3 spells CASSDGGQGDEQYF. As DNA, the CDR3 is TGTGCCAGCAGTGATGGGGGACAGGGTGACGAGCAGTACTTC. V is TRBV6-1 and J is TRBJ2-7, with 9 bases aligning to TRBD1. The germline CDR1 and CDR2 sequences are MNHNS and SASEGT. CDR3 length: 14 residues. V lost 3 bases and J lost 5; bases outside the gene matches: 5.

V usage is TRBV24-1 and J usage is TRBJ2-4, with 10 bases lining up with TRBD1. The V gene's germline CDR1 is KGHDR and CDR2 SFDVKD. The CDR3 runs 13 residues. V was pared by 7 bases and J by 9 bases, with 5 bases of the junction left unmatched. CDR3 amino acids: CATSKTGGAIQYF. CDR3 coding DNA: TGTGCCACCAGCAAGACAGGGGGCGCCATTCAGTACTTC.

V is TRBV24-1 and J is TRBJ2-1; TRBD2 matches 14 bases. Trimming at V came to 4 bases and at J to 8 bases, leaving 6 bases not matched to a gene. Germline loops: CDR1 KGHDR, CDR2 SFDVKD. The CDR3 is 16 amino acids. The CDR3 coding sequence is TGTGCCACCAGTGACCAGACTAGCGGGAGGGCGGATGAGCAGTTCTTC. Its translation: CATSDQTSGRADEQFF.

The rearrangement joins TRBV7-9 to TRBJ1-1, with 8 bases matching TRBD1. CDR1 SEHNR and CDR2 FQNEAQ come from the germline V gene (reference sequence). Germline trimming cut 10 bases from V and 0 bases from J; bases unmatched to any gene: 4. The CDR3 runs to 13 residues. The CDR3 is CATGQGLNTEAFF. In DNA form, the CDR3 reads TGTGCCACCGGACAGGGTTTGAACACTGAAGCTTTCTTT.

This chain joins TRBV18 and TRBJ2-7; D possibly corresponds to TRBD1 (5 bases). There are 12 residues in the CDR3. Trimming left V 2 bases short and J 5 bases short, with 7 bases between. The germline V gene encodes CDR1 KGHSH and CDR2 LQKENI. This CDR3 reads CASSPSGNEQYV. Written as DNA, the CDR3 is TGTGCCAGCTCACCATCAGGGAACGAGCAGTACGTC.

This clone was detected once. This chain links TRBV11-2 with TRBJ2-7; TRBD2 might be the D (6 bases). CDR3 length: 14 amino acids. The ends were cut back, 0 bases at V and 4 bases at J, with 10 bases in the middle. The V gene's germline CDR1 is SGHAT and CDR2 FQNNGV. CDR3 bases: TGTGCCAGCAGCTTAGAGGGGGGTGGATACGAGCAGTACGTC. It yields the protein CASSLEGGGYEQYV.

The chain's CDR3 is CASSSPGQYNEQFF. CDR3 sequence (DNA): TGCGCCAGCAGCTCACCGGGACAGTACAATGAGCAGTTCTTC. V usage is TRBV5-1 and J usage is TRBJ2-1; the match to TRBD1 covers 7 bases. The trim removed 3 bases at V and 4 bases at J, leaving 4 bases unmatched. This CDR3 has 14 residues. The germline gives CDR1 SGHRS, CDR2 YFSETQ.